These T cell receptor beta chains were read from a single sample in a study of lymphopenia after photon versus proton radiotherapy. Assay used: immunoSEQ multiplex PCR; TCRdb lists only in-frame clones, some missing. The sample lists 68,000 or so clones, approximately 90% occurring once. The material sequenced was peripheral blood, taken from a patient treated with photon-based radiotherapy. All receptors come from a woman in her 70s with pancreatic cancer. CDR3s include the opening cysteine and the closing phenylalanine or tryptophan. D genes are given only for firm matches. Expanded clones get a size class; other rows say once, few or many, or leave the size out.

d_gene: .
v_gene: TRBV29-1
j_gene: TRBJ2-3
abundance: .
CDR3aa: CSVEGSLYF
CDR3nt: TGCAGCGTTGAAGGCAGCTTGTATTTT

d_gene: .
v_gene: TRBV18
j_gene: TRBJ1-5
abundance: .
CDR3aa: CASSPTENTGQPQHF
CDR3nt: TGTGCCAGCTCACCGACAGAAAACACAGGTCAGCCCCAGCATTTT

d_gene: TRBD1
v_gene: TRBV5-8
j_gene: TRBJ2-3
abundance: .
CDR3aa: CASSLAQGALSDTQYF
CDR3nt: TGTGCCAGCAGCTTGGCCCAGGGGGCGCTCTCAGATACGCAGTATTTT

d_gene: TRBD2
v_gene: TRBV9
j_gene: TRBJ2-3
abundance: .
CDR3aa: CASSVEAGGPDTQYF
CDR3nt: TGTGCCAGCAGCGTAGAAGCGGGAGGCCCAGATACGCAGTATTTT

d_gene: .
v_gene: TRBV5-6
j_gene: TRBJ1-4
abundance: .
CDR3aa: CASSLAGFNEKLFF
CDR3nt: TGTGCCAGCAGTCTCGCGGGATTTAATGAAAAACTGTTTTTT

d_gene: TRBD1
v_gene: TRBV9
j_gene: TRBJ2-7
abundance: .
CDR3aa: CASSVGTGLDDEQYF
CDR3nt: TGTGCCAGCAGCGTGGGGACAGGGCTCGACGACGAGCAGTACTTC

d_gene: .
v_gene: TRBV29-1
j_gene: TRBJ2-7
abundance: .
CDR3aa: CSVEKGYEQYF
CDR3nt: TGCAGCGTTGAAAAAGGGTACGAGCAGTACTTC

d_gene: .
v_gene: TRBV5-4
j_gene: TRBJ2-1
abundance: .
CDR3aa: CASSETTGSYNEQFF
CDR3nt: TGTGCCAGCAGCGAGACTACGGGCTCCTACAATGAGCAGTTCTTC

d_gene: .
v_gene: TRBV18
j_gene: TRBJ1-1
abundance: .
CDR3aa: CASSNLGGENTEAFF
CDR3nt: TGTGCCAGCTCAAATTTAGGGGGAGAGAACACTGAAGCTTTCTTT

d_gene: TRBD1
v_gene: TRBV4-2
j_gene: TRBJ1-1
abundance: .
CDR3aa: CASSQPGQGAVTEAFF
CDR3nt: TGTGCCAGCAGCCAACCGGGACAGGGGGCGGTAACTGAAGCTTTCTTT

d_gene: .
v_gene: TRBV7-2
j_gene: TRBJ2-2
abundance: .
CDR3aa: CASSPGTANTGELFF
CDR3nt: TGTGCCAGCAGCCCCGGGACGGCGAACACCGGGGAGCTGTTTTTT

d_gene: .
v_gene: TRBV19
j_gene: TRBJ2-1
abundance: .
CDR3aa: CASTGAGYNEQFF
CDR3nt: TGTGCCAGTACAGGGGCAGGATACAATGAGCAGTTCTTC

d_gene: .
v_gene: TRBV7-2
j_gene: TRBJ1-2
abundance: .
CDR3aa: CASSFGRASGYTF
CDR3nt: TGTGCCAGCAGCTTTGGCAGGGCCAGTGGCTACACCTTC

d_gene: .
v_gene: TRBV28
j_gene: TRBJ1-2
abundance: once
CDR3aa: CASSSGDGYTF
CDR3nt: TGTGCCAGCAGTAGCGGGGATGGCTACACCTTC

d_gene: TRBD2
v_gene: TRBV29-1
j_gene: TRBJ2-7
abundance: .
CDR3aa: CSVSRTSGSSYEQYF
CDR3nt: TGCAGCGTTTCCCGGACTAGCGGGAGTTCCTACGAGCAGTACTTC

d_gene: .
v_gene: TRBV21-1
j_gene: TRBJ1-3
abundance: .
CDR3aa: CASSKIQAVTGNTIYF
CDR3nt: TGTGCCAGCAGCAAAATACAGGCTGTTACCGGAAACACCATATATTTT

d_gene: .
v_gene: TRBV28
j_gene: TRBJ2-1
abundance: .
CDR3aa: CASSLVGLSSYNEQFF
CDR3nt: TGTGCCAGCAGTTTGGTCGGGCTATCCTCCTACAATGAGCAGTTCTTC

d_gene: TRBD2
v_gene: TRBV27
j_gene: TRBJ2-3
abundance: .
CDR3aa: CASRKLPGLAGVGDTQYF
CDR3nt: TGTGCCAGCAGAAAATTGCCGGGACTAGCGGGAGTTGGAGATACGCAGTATTTT

d_gene: TRBD1
v_gene: TRBV5-1
j_gene: TRBJ1-1
abundance: .
CDR3aa: CASSGGTVQGTEAFF
CDR3nt: TGCGCCAGCAGCGGGGGGACAGTCCAAGGCACTGAAGCTTTCTTT

d_gene: TRBD1
v_gene: TRBV15
j_gene: TRBJ1-5
abundance: .
CDR3aa: CATGLDRGSRPQHF
CDR3nt: TGTGCCACCGGACTGGACAGGGGATCCCGGCCCCAGCATTTT

d_gene: .
v_gene: TRBV18
j_gene: TRBJ2-1
abundance: .
CDR3aa: CASSPPLGEQFF
CDR3nt: TGTGCCAGCTCACCACCGTTAGGCGAGCAGTTCTTC

d_gene: TRBD1
v_gene: TRBV18
j_gene: TRBJ2-7
abundance: once
CDR3aa: CASSPGTGGDEQYF
CDR3nt: TGTGCCAGCTCACCAGGGACAGGGGGCGACGAGCAGTACTTC

d_gene: TRBD2
v_gene: TRBV29-1
j_gene: TRBJ2-7
abundance: .
CDR3aa: CSAETSTGNEQYF
CDR3nt: TGCAGCGCCGAGACTAGCACGGGGAACGAGCAGTACTTC

d_gene: .
v_gene: TRBV6-4
j_gene: TRBJ2-3
abundance: .
CDR3aa: CASSESGSRRDTQYF
CDR3nt: TGTGCCAGCAGTGAATCCGGGAGTAGAAGGGATACGCAGTATTTT

d_gene: .
v_gene: TRBV7-9
j_gene: TRBJ2-7
abundance: medium-sized
CDR3aa: CASSLVVAGDREQYF
CDR3nt: TGTGCCAGCAGCTTAGTGGTAGCCGGCGATAGGGAGCAGTACTTC

d_gene: .
v_gene: TRBV5-1
j_gene: TRBJ2-3
abundance: .
CDR3aa: CASSSRPGLRTDTQYF
CDR3nt: TGCGCCAGCAGCTCCCGGCCGGGACTTCGCACAGATACGCAGTATTTT

d_gene: .
v_gene: TRBV7-2
j_gene: TRBJ2-3
abundance: .
CDR3aa: CASSLGSSTDTQYF
CDR3nt: TGTGCCAGCAGCTTAGGGAGTAGCACAGATACGCAGTATTTT

d_gene: .
v_gene: TRBV6-5
j_gene: TRBJ2-1
abundance: .
CDR3aa: CASSYFRGVDEQFF
CDR3nt: TGTGCCAGCAGTTACTTTAGAGGGGTGGATGAGCAGTTCTTC